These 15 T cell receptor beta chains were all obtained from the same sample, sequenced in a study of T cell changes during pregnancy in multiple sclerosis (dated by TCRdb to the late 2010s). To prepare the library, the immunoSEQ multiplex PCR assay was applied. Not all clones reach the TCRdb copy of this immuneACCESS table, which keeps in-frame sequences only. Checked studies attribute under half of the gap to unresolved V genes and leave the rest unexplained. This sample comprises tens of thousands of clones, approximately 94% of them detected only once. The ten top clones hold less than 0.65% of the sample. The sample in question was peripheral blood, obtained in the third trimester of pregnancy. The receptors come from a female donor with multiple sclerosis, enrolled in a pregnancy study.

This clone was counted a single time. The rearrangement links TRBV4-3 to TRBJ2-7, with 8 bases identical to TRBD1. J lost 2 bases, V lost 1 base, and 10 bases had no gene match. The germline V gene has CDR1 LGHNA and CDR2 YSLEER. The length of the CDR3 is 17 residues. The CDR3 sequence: CASSQGTPGQGTYEQYF. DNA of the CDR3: TGCGCCAGCAGCCAAGGGACCCCAGGACAGGGTACCTACGAGCAGTACTTC.

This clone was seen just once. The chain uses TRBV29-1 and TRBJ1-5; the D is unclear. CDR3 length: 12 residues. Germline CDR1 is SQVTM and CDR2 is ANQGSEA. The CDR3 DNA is TGCAGGACTCTTAAGAGGGCCACGGCCCAGCATTTT. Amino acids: CRTLKRATAQHF.

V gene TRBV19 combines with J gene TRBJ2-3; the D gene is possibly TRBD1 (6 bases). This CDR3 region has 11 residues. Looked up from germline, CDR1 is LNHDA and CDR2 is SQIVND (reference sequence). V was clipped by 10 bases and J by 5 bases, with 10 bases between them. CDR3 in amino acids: CATKGGDTQYF. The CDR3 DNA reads TGTGCCACCAAAGGGGGAGATACGCAGTATTTT.

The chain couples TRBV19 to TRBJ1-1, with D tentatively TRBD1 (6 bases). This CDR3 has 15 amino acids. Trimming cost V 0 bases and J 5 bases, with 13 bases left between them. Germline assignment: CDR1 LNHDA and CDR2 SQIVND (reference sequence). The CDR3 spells CASSIDRQGRTEAFF. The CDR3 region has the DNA TGTGCCAGTAGTATAGATCGGCAGGGGAGAACTGAAGCTTTCTTT.

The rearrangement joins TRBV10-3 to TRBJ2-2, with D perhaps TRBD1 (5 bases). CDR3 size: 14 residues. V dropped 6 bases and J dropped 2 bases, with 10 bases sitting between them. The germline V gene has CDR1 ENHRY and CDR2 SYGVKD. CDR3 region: CAIRGQSNTGELFF. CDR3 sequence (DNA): TGTGCCATCAGGGGGCAGAGTAACACCGGGGAGCTGTTTTTT.

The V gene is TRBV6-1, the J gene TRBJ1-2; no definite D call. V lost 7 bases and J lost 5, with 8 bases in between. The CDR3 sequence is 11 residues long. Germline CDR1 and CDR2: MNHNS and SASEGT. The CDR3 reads CASNLGYGYTF. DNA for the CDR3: TGTGCCAGCAATCTCGGTTATGGCTACACCTTC.

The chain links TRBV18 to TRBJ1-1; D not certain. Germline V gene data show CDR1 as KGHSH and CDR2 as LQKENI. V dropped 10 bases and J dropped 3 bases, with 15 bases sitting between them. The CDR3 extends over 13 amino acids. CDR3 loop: CATTADRDTEAFF. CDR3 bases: TGTGCCACTACAGCCGACCGCGACACTGAAGCTTTCTTT.

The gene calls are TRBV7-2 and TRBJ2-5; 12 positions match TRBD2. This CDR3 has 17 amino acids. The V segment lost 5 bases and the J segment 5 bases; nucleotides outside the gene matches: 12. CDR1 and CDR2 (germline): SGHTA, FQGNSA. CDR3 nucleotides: TGTGCCAGCAGCGAACTAGCGGGGGGCCTCCCCCCCGAGACCCAGTACTTC. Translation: CASSELAGGLPPETQYF.

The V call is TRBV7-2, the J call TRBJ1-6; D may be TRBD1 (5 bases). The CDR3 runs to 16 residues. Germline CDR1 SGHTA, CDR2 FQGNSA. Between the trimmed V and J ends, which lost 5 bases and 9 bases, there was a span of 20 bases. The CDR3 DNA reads TGTGCCAGCAGCCCCTTCCAGGCAGGGATGGGTTCACCCCTCCACTTT. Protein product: CASSPFQAGMGSPLHF.

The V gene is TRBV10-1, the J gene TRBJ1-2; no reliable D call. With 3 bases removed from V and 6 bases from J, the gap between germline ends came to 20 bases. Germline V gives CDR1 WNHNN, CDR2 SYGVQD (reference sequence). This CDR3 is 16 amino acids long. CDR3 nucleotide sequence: TGCGCCAGCAGTGAATATCGATGGGAAAGGGAGGATGGCTACACCTTC. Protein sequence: CASSEYRWEREDGYTF.

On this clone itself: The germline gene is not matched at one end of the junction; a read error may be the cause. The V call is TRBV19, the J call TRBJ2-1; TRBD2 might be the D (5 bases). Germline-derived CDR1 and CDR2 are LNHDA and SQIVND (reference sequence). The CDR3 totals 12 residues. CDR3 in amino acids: CASSIGGYEQLF. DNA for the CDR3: TGTGCCAGTAGTATAGGCGGGTATGAGCAGCTCTTC.

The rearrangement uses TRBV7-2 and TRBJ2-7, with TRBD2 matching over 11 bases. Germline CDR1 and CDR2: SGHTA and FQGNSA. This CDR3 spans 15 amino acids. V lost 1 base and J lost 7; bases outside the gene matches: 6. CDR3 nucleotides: TGTGCCAGCAGCTTAGTTAGCGGGGGGGCCGCGGAGCAGTACTTC. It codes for CASSLVSGGAAEQYF.

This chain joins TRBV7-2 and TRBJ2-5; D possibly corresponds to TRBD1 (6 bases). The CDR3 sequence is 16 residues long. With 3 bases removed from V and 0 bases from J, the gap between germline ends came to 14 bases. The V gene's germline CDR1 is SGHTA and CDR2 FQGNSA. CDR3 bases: TGTGCCAGCAGCTTCCGGACAGTCGGGTACCAAGAGACCCAGTACTTC. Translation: CASSFRTVGYQETQYF.

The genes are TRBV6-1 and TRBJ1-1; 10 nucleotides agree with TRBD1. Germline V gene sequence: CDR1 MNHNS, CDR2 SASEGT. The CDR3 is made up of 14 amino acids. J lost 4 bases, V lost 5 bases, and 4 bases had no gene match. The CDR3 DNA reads TGTGCCAGCAGTCCCGGGACAGGGGCCACTGAAGCTTTCTTT. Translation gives CASSPGTGATEAFF.

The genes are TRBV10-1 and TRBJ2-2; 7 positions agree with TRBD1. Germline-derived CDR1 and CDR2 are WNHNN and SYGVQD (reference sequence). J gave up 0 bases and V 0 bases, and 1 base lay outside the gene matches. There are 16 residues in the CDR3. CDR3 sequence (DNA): TGCGCCAGCAGTGAGTCCGGGACAGCGAACACCGGGGAGCTGTTTTTT. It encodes CASSESGTANTGELFF.